The 32 T cell receptor beta chains below all came from one sample that was sequenced in a study of OX40 agonist ivuxolimab in advanced cancers. Preparation of the library involved the immunoSEQ multiplex PCR assay. TCRdb re-hosts the immuneACCESS table, in-frame sequences only. Its copies lack some clones; in the studies checked, an unresolved V gene accounts for under half of them, and the cause for the rest is not known. In all, the sample holds roughly 36,000 clones, and 65% to 75% of those were seen once. The ten most abundant clones make up nearly 20% of the sample. The sequencing here drew on CD4+ or CD8+ T cells sorted from blood, taken in a trial of the OX40 agonist ivuxolimab. These receptors all come from an adult with an advanced solid tumor such as melanoma, head and neck, liver or kidney cancer.

The V gene is TRBV10-3, the J gene TRBJ2-5; 11 nucleotides match TRBD2. The V gene end was trimmed by 4 bases and the J gene end by 2 bases; junction bases not matched to a gene: 6. The CDR3 totals 16 residues. Germline loops: CDR1 ENHRY, CDR2 SYGVKD. CDR3 loop: CAISGAGTSGQETQYF. CDR3 nucleotides: TGTGCCATCAGTGGAGCCGGGACTAGCGGACAAGAGACCCAGTACTTC.

The chain employs TRBV6-1 and TRBJ1-6; D gene ambiguous. Trimming removed 9 bases at V and 9 bases at J, with 3 bases between. This CDR3 has 9 residues. Per germline, CDR1 MNHNS and CDR2 SASEGT. The CDR3 region has the DNA TGTGCCAGTGGTTCACCCCTCCACTTT. The encoded protein is CASGSPLHF.

The rearrangement joins TRBV4-1 to TRBJ2-7; TRBD2 agrees at 8 bases. Germline-derived CDR1 and CDR2 are MGHRA and YSYEKL. CDR3 size: 14 residues. The V and J ends lost 1 base and 2 bases, in that order; junction bases with no gene match: 1. The DNA for the CDR3 is TGCGCCAGCAGCCAAGGGCGGGGGGCCTACGAGCAGTACGTC. It yields the protein CASSQGRGAYEQYV.

The chain employs TRBV7-2 and TRBJ1-2, with 11 bases lining up with TRBD1. J gave up 7 bases and V 5 bases, and 6 bases lay outside the gene matches. The length of the CDR3 is 14 residues. Germline CDR1 SGHTA, CDR2 FQGNSA. The CDR3 is CASSPRTGGIGYTF. The CDR3 nucleotides read TGTGCCAGCAGCCCGCGGACAGGGGGCATTGGCTACACCTTC.

The rearrangement links TRBV12-2 to TRBJ1-2. TRBV12-2 is described as a pseudogene. This CDR3 region has 15 residues. CDR3 coding DNA: TGTGCAAGTCGCTTAGGGACCTTGCGGTGGGGTGGCTACACCTTC. This gives the protein CASRLGTLRWGGYTF.

This clone was detected once. The V call is TRBV6-5, the J call TRBJ2-7; 7 positions match TRBD1. Unmatched junction bases numbered 3, after V lost 4 bases and J lost 3 bases. The CDR3 consists of 13 residues. The V gene's germline CDR1 is MNHEY and CDR2 SVGAGI. The CDR3 spells CASSWPGGYEQYF. In nucleotides, the CDR3 is TGTGCCAGCAGTTGGCCAGGGGGCTACGAGCAGTACTTC.

J is TRBJ2-3 and V is TRBV2, with TRBD1 matching 10 bases. The V and J ends lost 6 bases and 2 bases, in that order; junction bases with no gene match: 20. CDR3 size: 20 residues. The germline gives CDR1 SNHLY, CDR2 FYNNEI. The chain's CDR3 is CASRYRGQGTLHSLTDTQYF. The DNA for the CDR3 is TGTGCCAGCAGATATAGGGGACAGGGGACGCTCCATTCACTCACAGATACGCAGTATTTT.

This sequence joins TRBV6-5 and TRBJ1-6; no reliable D call. V shed 0 bases and J shed 2 bases, with 8 bases lying between them. The CDR3 contains 16 residues. CDR1 and CDR2 (germline): MNHEY, SVGAGI. The CDR3 is CASSYSSKTYNSPLHF. In DNA form, the CDR3 reads TGTGCCAGCAGTTACTCGTCGAAAACCTATAATTCACCCCTCCACTTT.

The chain employs TRBV28 and TRBJ1-6, with TRBD1 as a possible D gene (6 bases). This CDR3 is built from 16 residues. Trimming took 6 bases from V and 4 from J, leaving 16 bases between them. Germline-derived CDR1 and CDR2 are MDHEN and SYDVKM. The CDR3 DNA follows: TGTGCCAGCAGCGATCCGGGGGGCGCATATAATTCACCCCTCCACTTT. Its translation: CASSDPGGAYNSPLHF.

CDR3 protein: CASSLDSARGGRREQYF. As DNA, the CDR3 is TGCGCCAGCAGCTTGGACTCCGCGCGGGGGGGCCGAAGGGAGCAGTACTTC. The rearrangement links TRBV5-1 to TRBJ2-7; 9 nucleotides align to TRBD2. This CDR3 spans 17 amino acids. The germline gives CDR1 SGHRS, CDR2 YFSETQ. The V segment lost 0 bases and the J segment 7 bases; nucleotides outside the gene matches: 14. The variable domain in full, completed from reference TRBV5-1 and TRBJ2-7, reads KAGVTQTPRYLIKTRGQQVTLSCSPISGHRSVSWYQQTPGQGLQFLFEYFSETQRNKGNFPGRFSGRQFSNSRSEMNVSTLELGDSALYLCASSLDSARGGRREQYFGPGTRLTVT.

This rearrangement joins TRBV5-8 to TRBJ1-5; 9 positions agree with TRBD1. Per germline, CDR1 SGHTS and CDR2 YDEGEE. Unmatched junction bases numbered 2, after V lost 0 bases and J lost 7 bases. The CDR3 has 14 residues. The DNA for the CDR3 is TGTGCCAGCAGCTTGGTGACAGGGGGACAGCCCCAGCATTTT. Translation: CASSLVTGGQPQHF.

In this sample, this clone turned up a few times. This chain joins TRBV30 and TRBJ1-5, with D maybe TRBD1 (6 bases). The length of the CDR3 is 15 residues. V gave up 4 bases and J gave up 1 base, with 14 bases separating them. CDR1 and CDR2 from the germline V gene are GTSNPN and SVGIG (reference sequence). CDR3 region: CAWTEQGMSNQPQHF. The CDR3 region has the DNA TGTGCCTGGACCGAACAGGGTATGAGCAATCAGCCCCAGCATTTT.

This clone was recorded a few times. J is TRBJ1-1 and V is TRBV5-1; D is possibly TRBD1 (6 bases). Germline V gives CDR1 SGHRS, CDR2 YFSETQ. The CDR3 sequence is 14 residues long. The V and J ends lost 1 base and 1 base respectively, with 8 bases between them. In DNA form, the CDR3 reads TGCGCCAGCAGCTTGACAGGGACGAACACTGAAGCTTTCTTT. Protein product: CASSLTGTNTEAFF.

There are a few counts of this clone. This chain connects TRBV5-1 to TRBJ2-3; 8 bases align to TRBD1. CDR1 and CDR2 from the germline V gene are SGHRS and YFSETQ. This CDR3 has 15 residues. Germline trimming cut 4 bases from V and 1 base from J; bases unmatched to any gene: 5. As DNA, the CDR3 is TGCGCCAGCAGCCTACAGGGGGTCGGCACAGATACGCAGTATTTT. It specifies CASSLQGVGTDTQYF.

The gene calls are TRBV6-5 and TRBJ1-2, with a weak D call TRBD1 (5 bases). Germline CDR1 and CDR2: MNHEY and SVGAGI. Trimming left V 11 bases short and J 0 bases short, with 13 bases between. The CDR3 sequence is 13 residues long. The CDR3 DNA sequence: TGTGCCTCGGGGGAGCGAGCTAACTATGGCTACACCTTC. Translated: CASGERANYGYTF.

The chain links TRBV7-8 to TRBJ2-2, with D perhaps TRBD1 (6 bases). There are 15 residues in the CDR3. Trimming stripped 5 bases from V and 1 base from J, with 11 bases between. Germline lookup yields CDR1 SGHVS and CDR2 FQNEAQ. CDR3 coding DNA: TGTGCCAGCAGCGTATCACAGGGGAACACCGGGGAGCTGTTTTTT. This translates into CASSVSQGNTGELFF.

V is TRBV28 and J is TRBJ2-3; 9 bases are shared with TRBD1. CDR1 and CDR2 from the germline V gene are MDHEN and SYDVKM. The junction had 10 bases not matched to a gene; V was cut back by 5 bases and J by 4 bases. The CDR3 totals 16 residues. The DNA for the CDR3 is TGTGCCAGCAGTCCCCTTCTACAGGGGGCTTCAGATACGCAGTATTTT. Translating gives CASSPLLQGASDTQYF.

The chain uses TRBV4-1 and TRBJ2-7; D is uncertain. The CDR3 consists of 13 residues. Germline CDR1 reads MGHRA; CDR2 reads YSYEKL. Trimming pared 1 base from V and 7 bases from J, leaving 11 bases between. CDR3 nucleotides: TGCGCCAGCAGCCAAGGGGTAGGCTGGGAGCAGTACTTC. Amino acids: CASSQGVGWEQYF.

The chain's CDR3 is CASSFGSKDTIYF. The CDR3 bases are TGTGCCAGCAGCTTCGGTAGTAAGGACACCATATATTTT. The chain joins TRBV5-4 to TRBJ1-3, with D unresolved. CDR1 SGHNT and CDR2 YYREEE come from the germline V gene (reference sequence). The CDR3 totals 13 residues. With 2 bases removed from V and 8 bases from J, the gap between germline ends came to 11 bases.

The chain joins TRBV7-9 to TRBJ2-2; D gene ambiguous. This CDR3 has 11 amino acids. Per the germline V gene, CDR1 is SEHNR and CDR2 is FQNEAQ (reference sequence). Trimming took 1 base from V and 10 from J, leaving 4 bases between them. Here the CDR3 reads CASSLEVELFF. DNA of the CDR3: TGTGCCAGCAGCTTAGAAGTGGAGCTGTTTTTT.

This chain joins TRBV9 and TRBJ2-3, with TRBD2 matching over 8 bases. CDR3 length equals 14 residues. With V trimmed by 3 bases and J by 5 bases, 5 bases remained unmatched. Germline V lookup: CDR1 SGDLS, CDR2 YYNGEE. DNA for the CDR3: TGTGCCAGCAGCGAGAGCGGGGGAGTAGATACGCAGTATTTT. This encodes CASSESGGVDTQYF.

The CDR3 coding sequence is TGTGCCAGCAGCTGGGGACAGGGGGCAGGTCAGCCCCAGCATTTT. Protein sequence: CASSWGQGAGQPQHF. V usage is TRBV6-5 and J usage is TRBJ1-5; TRBD1 matches 12 bases. CDR3 length: 15 amino acids. Trimming at V came to 6 bases and at J to 6 bases, leaving 6 bases not matched to a gene. Germline CDR1 MNHEY, CDR2 SVGAGI.

This clone was seen only a few times. V and J are TRBV10-2 and TRBJ1-6, with 10 positions matching TRBD1. The CDR3 sequence is 14 residues long. After removal of 4 bases from V and 10 bases from J, the junction contained 4 bases not matched to a gene. Germline V gives CDR1 WSHSY, CDR2 SAAADI. CDR3 nucleotides: TGCGCCAGCAGTGTCGAGACAGGGGGCTCACCCCTCCACTTT. It encodes CASSVETGGSPLHF.

The rearrangement links TRBV5-6 to TRBJ2-3; the D call may be TRBD1 or TRBD2 (6 bases each). V was cut by 4 bases and J by 0 bases, with 15 bases left in between. The V gene's germline CDR1 is SGHDT and CDR2 YYEEEE. CDR3 length: 16 amino acids. The CDR3 loop reads CASSDRGALSTDTQYF. As DNA, the CDR3 is TGTGCCAGCAGCGATAGGGGGGCTCTTAGCACAGATACGCAGTATTTT.

The CDR3 region is CASSLVDEQFF. The CDR3, as DNA: TGTGCCAGCTCACTAGTTGATGAGCAGTTCTTC. The chain combines TRBV18 with TRBJ2-1; D gene ambiguous. The germline V and J ends were trimmed by 4 bases and 8 bases, with 6 bases remaining between them. CDR3 size: 11 residues. Per the germline V gene, CDR1 is KGHSH and CDR2 is LQKENI.

This clone was counted a single time. V usage is TRBV23-1 and J usage is TRBJ2-1; D is undetermined. TRBV23-1 is an ORF, and what it does is uncertain. Between the trimmed V and J ends, which lost 0 bases and 14 bases, there was a span of 11 bases. CDR3 length equals 12 residues. CDR3 nucleotides: TGCGCCAGCAGTCAATCGCCGGCAGGAAAGTTCTTC. Amino acid sequence: CASSQSPAGKFF.

The rearrangement uses TRBV6-5 and TRBJ1-4; unclear D gene. Trimming pared 2 bases from V and 3 bases from J, leaving 10 bases between. The CDR3 length is 15 residues. In germline, CDR1 is MNHEY, CDR2 SVGAGI. CDR3 sequence: CASSYRPDPNEKLFF. In nucleotides, the CDR3 is TGTGCCAGCAGTTACAGGCCAGATCCTAATGAAAAACTGTTTTTT.

J is TRBJ1-2 and V is TRBV2, with D tentatively TRBD1 (6 bases). The CDR3 covers 14 residues. CDR1 and CDR2 from the germline V gene are SNHLY and FYNNEI. V was pared by 6 bases and J by 4 bases, with 15 bases between. DNA for the CDR3: TGTGCCAGCAGCGTGGAAGGGGGGATCTATGGCTACACCTTC. Translating it yields CASSVEGGIYGYTF.

This chain joins TRBV6-1 and TRBJ1-1; D is uncertain. V gave up 4 bases and J gave up 0 bases, with 6 bases separating them. Per the germline V gene, CDR1 is MNHNS and CDR2 is SASEGT. The CDR3 totals 13 residues. Here the CDR3 DNA reads TGTGCCAGCAGTGCGGCGGTGAACACTGAAGCTTTCTTT. Translation: CASSAAVNTEAFF.

This clone showed up just a few times. The chain joins TRBV10-1 to TRBJ1-1; D not resolved. The CDR3 length is 13 residues. V was pared by 7 bases and J by 0 bases, with 9 bases between. Per germline, CDR1 WNHNN and CDR2 SYGVQD (reference sequence). The CDR3 DNA sequence: TGCGCCAGCACGAAGGAGATGAACACTGAAGCTTTCTTT. Translated, it gives CASTKEMNTEAFF.

The V call is TRBV21-1, the J call TRBJ2-1; the table assigns TRBD1, which was not confirmed against the DNA. TRBV21-1 represents a pseudogene. The CDR3 runs 15 residues. The CDR3 coding sequence is TGTGCCAGCAGCAAGGGCTGGCCCCGAAACAATGAGCAGTTCTTC. Its translation: CASSKGWPRNNEQFF.

The CDR3 region has the DNA TGTGCCAGCAGCGTAGGGGCAGGGGCGGTTGGAAACACCATATATTTT. It yields the protein CASSVGAGAVGNTIYF. The V and J genes are TRBV9 and TRBJ1-3, with D possibly matching TRBD1 (6 bases). The CDR3 sequence is 16 residues long. The ends were cut back, 0 bases at V and 3 bases at J, with 13 bases in the middle. The germline CDR1 and CDR2 sequences are SGDLS and YYNGEE.